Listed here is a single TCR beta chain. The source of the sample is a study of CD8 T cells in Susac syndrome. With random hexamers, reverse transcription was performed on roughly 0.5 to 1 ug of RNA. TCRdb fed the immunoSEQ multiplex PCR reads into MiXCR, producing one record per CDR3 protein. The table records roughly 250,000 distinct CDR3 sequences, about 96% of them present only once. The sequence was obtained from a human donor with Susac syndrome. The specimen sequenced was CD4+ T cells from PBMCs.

CDR3 DNA sequence: TGTGCCAGCAGCTTTTCATCGCCGGGAGAGCGATTCAATGAGCAGTTCTTC. Translating gives CASSFSSPGERFNEQFF. This chain connects TRBV11-2 to TRBJ2-1; possibly TRBD2 for D (6 bases). Trimming removed 3 bases at V and 6 bases at J, with 21 bases between. Germline CDR1 and CDR2: SGHAT and FQNNGV. The CDR3 is 17 amino acids.